This T cell receptor beta chain was profiled in a study of blood T cell repertoires in COVID-19. For the study at large: The samples span acute and convalescent COVID-19 from the United States, Italy and Spain. The cDNA or gDNA used as material had been derived from T cells, B-cell-depleted T cells, or PBMCs.

In the original workflow: Amplifying reference gene primers gave estimates of nucleated cell counts. The repertoire was sequenced with immunoSEQ multiplex PCR; TCRdb's copy has only in-frame clones and lacks some. The DNA was the basis for D and trimming; V, J and clone size are from that table. In the table there are just over 300,000 clones, about nine tenths of which are singletons. Between the trimmed V and J ends, which lost 5 bases and 1 base, there was a span of 14 bases. Germline lookup yields CDR1 SGHTA and CDR2 FQGNSA. The CDR3 is 15 amino acids. Seattle's enrolled individuals joined amid active infection and were then monitored longitudinally.

The sequence was obtained from a woman in her 30s with COVID-19, enrolled during active disease. Sequenced sample: peripheral blood. V and J are TRBV7-2 and TRBJ2-5; D gene ambiguous. The CDR3 DNA sequence: TGTGCCAGCAGCCTCTCGTGGGCCGCCCAAGAGACCCAGTACTTC. The encoded protein is CASSLSWAAQETQYF.